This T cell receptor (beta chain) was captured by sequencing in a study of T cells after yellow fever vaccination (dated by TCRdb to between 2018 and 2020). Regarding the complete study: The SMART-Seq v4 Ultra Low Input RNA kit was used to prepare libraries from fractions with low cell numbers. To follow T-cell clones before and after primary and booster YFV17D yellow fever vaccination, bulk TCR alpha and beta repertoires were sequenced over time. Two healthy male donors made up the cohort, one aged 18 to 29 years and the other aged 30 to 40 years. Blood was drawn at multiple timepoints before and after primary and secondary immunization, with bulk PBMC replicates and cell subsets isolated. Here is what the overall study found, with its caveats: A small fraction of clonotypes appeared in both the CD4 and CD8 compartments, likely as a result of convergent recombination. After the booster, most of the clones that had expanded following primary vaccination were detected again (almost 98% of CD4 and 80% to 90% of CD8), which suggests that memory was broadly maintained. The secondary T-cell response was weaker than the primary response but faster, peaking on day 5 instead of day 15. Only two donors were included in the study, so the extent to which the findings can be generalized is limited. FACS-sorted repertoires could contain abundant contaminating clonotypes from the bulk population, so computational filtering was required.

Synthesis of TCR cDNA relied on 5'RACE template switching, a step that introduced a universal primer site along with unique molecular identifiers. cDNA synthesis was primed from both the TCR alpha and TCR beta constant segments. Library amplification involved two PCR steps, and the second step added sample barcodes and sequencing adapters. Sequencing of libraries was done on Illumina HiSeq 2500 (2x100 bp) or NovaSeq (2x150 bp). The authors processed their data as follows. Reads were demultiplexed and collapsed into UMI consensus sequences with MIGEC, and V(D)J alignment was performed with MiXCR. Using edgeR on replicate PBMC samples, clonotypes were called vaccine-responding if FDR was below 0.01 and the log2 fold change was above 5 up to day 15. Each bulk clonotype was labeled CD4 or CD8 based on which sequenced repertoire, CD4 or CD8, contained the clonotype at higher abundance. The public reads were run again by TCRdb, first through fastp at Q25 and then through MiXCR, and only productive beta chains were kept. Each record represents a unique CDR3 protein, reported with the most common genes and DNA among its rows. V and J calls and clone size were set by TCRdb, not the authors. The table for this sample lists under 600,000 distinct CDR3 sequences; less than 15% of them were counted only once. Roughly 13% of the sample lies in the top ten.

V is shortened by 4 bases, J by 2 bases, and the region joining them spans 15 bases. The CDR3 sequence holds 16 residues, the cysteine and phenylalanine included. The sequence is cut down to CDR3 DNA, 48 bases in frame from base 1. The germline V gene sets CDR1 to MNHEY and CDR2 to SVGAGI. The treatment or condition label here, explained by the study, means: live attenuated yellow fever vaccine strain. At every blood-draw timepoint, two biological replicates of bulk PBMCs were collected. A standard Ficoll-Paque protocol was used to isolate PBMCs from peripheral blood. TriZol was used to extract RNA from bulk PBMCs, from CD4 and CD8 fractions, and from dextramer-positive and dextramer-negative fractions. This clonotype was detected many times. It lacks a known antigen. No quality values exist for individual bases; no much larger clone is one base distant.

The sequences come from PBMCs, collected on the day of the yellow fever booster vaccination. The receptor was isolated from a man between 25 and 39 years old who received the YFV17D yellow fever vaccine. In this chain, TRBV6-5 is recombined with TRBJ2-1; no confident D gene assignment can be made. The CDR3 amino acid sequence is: CASSSRGATPYNEQFF. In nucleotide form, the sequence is TGTGCCAGCAGTTCTAGAGGAGCCACTCCCTACAATGAGCAGTTCTTC.